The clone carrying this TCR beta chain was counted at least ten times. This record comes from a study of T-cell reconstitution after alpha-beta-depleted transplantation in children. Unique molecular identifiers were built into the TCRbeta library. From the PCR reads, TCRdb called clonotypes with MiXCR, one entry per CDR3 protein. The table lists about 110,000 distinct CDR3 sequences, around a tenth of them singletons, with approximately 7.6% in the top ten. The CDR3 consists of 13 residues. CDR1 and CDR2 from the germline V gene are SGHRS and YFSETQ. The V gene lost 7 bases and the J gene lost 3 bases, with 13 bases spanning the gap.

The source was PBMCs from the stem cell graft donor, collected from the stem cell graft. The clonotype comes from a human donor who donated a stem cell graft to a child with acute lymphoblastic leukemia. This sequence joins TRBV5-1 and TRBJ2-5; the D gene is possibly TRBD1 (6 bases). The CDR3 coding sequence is TGCGCCAGCTACACGGACAGAAAAGAGACCCAGTACTTC. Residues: CASYTDRKETQYF.